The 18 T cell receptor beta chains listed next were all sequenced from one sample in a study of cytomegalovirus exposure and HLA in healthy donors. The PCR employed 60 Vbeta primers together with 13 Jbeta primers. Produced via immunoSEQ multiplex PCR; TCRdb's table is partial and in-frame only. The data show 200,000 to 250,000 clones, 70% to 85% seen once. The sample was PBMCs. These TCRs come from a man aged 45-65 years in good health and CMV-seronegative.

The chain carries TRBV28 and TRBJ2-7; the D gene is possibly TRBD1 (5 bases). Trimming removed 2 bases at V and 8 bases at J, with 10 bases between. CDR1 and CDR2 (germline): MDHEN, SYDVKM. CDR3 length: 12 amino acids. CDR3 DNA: TGTGCCAGCAGTTTAGGGGCCCTCCAGCAGTACTTC. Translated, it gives CASSLGALQQYF. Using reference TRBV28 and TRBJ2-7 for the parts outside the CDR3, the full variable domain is DVKVTQSSRYLVKRTGEKVFLECVQDMDHENMFWYRQDPGLGLRLIYFSYDVKMKEKGDIPEGYSVSREKKERFSLILESASTNQTSMYLCASSLGALQQYFGPGTRLTVT.

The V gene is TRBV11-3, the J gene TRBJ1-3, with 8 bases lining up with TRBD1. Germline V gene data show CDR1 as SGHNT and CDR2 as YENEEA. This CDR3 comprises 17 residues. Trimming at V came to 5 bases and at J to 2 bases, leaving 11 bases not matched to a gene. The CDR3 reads CASSPGQGEVTGNTIYF. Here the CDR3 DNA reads TGTGCCAGCAGCCCAGGACAGGGCGAGGTTACTGGAAACACCATATATTTT.

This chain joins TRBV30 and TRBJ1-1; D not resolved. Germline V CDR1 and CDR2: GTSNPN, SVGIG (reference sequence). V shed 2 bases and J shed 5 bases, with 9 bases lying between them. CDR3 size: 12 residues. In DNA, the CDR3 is TGTGCCTGGAGTTGGACGGGGACTGAAGCTTTCTTT. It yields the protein CAWSWTGTEAFF.

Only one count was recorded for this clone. CDR3 loop: CASSPMEGGAFF. The CDR3 DNA follows: TGTGCCAGCTCACCGATGGAGGGGGGGGCTTTCTTT. The rearrangement joins TRBV18 to TRBJ1-1; possibly TRBD1 for D (6 bases). This CDR3 has 12 residues. V lost 3 bases and J 11 bases, leaving 13 bases between the germline ends. Germline V CDR1 and CDR2: KGHSH, LQKENI.

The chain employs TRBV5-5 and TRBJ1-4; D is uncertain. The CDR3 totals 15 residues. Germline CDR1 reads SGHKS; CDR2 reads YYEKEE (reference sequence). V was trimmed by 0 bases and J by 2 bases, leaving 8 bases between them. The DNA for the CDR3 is TGTGCCAGCAGCTTGGCAGGCGGGACTAATGAAAAACTGTTTTTT. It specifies CASSLAGGTNEKLFF.

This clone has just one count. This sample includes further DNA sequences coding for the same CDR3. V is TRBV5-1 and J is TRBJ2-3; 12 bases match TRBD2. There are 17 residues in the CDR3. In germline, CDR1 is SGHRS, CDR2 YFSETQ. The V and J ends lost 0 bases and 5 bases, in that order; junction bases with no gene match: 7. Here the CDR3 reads CASSLDLAGGRGDTQYF. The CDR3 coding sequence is TGCGCCAGCAGCTTGGATCTAGCGGGAGGGCGAGGAGATACGCAGTATTTT. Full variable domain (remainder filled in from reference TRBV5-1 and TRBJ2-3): KAGVTQTPRYLIKTRGQQVTLSCSPISGHRSVSWYQQTPGQGLQFLFEYFSETQRNKGNFPGRFSGRQFSNSRSEMNVSTLELGDSALYLCASSLDLAGGRGDTQYFGPGTRLTVL.

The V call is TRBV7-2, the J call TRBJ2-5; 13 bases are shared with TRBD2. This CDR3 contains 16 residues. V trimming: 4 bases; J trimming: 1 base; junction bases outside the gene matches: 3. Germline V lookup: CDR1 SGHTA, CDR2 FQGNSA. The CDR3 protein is CASSSGLAGAQETQYF. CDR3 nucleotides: TGTGCCAGCAGCTCTGGACTAGCGGGAGCCCAAGAGACCCAGTACTTC.

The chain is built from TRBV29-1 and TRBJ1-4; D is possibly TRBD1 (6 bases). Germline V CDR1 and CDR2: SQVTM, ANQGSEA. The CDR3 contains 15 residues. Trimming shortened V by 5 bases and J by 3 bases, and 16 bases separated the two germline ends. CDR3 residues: CSVLRGDWANEKLFF. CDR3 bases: TGCAGCGTTCTCAGGGGAGATTGGGCTAATGAAAAACTGTTTTTT.

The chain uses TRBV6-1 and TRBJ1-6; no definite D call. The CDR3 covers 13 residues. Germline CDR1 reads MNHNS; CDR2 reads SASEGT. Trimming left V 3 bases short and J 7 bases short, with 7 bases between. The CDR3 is CASSEDWNSPLHF. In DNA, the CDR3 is TGTGCCAGCAGTGAGGACTGGAATTCACCCCTCCACTTT.

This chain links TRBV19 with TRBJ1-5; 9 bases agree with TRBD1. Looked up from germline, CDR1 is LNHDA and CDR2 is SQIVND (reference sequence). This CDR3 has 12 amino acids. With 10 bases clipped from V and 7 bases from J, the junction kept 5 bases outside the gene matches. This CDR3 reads CATTTGGQPQHF. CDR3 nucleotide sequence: TGTGCCACCACGACAGGGGGACAGCCCCAGCATTTT.

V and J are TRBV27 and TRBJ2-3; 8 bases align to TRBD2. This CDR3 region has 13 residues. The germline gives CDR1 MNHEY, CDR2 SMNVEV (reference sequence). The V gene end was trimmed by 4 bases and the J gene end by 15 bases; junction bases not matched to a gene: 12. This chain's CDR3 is CASSYIPGLGEYF. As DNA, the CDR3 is TGTGCCAGCAGTTATATTCCGGGACTAGGAGAATATTTT.

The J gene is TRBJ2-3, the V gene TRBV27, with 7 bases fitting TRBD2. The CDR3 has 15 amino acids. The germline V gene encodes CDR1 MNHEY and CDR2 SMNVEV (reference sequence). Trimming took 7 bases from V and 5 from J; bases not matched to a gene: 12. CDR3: CASIPWAGVGDTQYF. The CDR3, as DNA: TGTGCCAGCATCCCATGGGCGGGAGTGGGAGATACGCAGTATTTT.

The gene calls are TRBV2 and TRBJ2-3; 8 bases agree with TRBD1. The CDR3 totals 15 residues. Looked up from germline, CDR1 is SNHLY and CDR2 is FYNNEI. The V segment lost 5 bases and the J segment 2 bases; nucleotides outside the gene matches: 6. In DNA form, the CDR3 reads TGTGCCAGCAGTTTTGGACAGGGCGACACAGATACGCAGTATTTT. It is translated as CASSFGQGDTDTQYF.

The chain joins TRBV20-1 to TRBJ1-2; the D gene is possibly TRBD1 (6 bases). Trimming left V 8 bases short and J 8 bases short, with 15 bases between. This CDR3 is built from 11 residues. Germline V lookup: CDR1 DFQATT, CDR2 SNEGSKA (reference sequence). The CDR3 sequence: CSPTGKGGYTF. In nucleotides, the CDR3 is TGCAGTCCCACAGGGAAGGGGGGCTACACCTTC.

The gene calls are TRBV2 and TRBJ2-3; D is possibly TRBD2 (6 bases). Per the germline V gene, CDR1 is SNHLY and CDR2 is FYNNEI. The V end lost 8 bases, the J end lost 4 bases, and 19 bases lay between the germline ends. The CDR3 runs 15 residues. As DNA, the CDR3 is TGTGCCAGCTCCGACCCGGGGGTTTTCGCAGATACGCAGTATTTT. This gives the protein CASSDPGVFADTQYF. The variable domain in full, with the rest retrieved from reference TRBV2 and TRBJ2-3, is EPEVTQTPSHQVTQMGQEVILRCVPISNHLYFYWYRQILGQKVEFLVSFYNNEISEKSEIFDDQFSVERPDGSNFTLKIRSTKLEDSAMYFCASSDPGVFADTQYFGPGTRLTVL.

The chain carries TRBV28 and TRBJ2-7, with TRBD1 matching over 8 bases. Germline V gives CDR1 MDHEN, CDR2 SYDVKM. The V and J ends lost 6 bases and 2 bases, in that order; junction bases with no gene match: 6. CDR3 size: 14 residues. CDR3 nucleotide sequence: TGTGCCAGCAGCTCCTACAGGGGGACCTACGAGCAGTACTTC. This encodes CASSSYRGTYEQYF.

The CDR3 nucleotides are TGTGCCACCTTCGACAGGGGGGCGGGTGAGCAGTTCTTC. This encodes CATFDRGAGEQFF. This rearrangement joins TRBV28 to TRBJ2-1, with 9 bases that match TRBD1. The CDR3 runs 13 residues. The V and J ends lost 10 bases and 9 bases, in that order; junction bases with no gene match: 10. Germline CDR1 MDHEN, CDR2 SYDVKM.

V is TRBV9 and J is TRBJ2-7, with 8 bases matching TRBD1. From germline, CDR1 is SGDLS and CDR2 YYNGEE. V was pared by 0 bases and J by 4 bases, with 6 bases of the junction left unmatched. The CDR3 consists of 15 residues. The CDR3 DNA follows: TGTGCCAGCAGCGTAGAAGGGACAGGCTTATACGAGCAGTACTTC. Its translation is CASSVEGTGLYEQYF.